This TCR beta chain was profiled in a study of identical twins. Study outcomes and limitations: Monozygotic twin pairs showed more out-of-frame TCR alpha sharing than models estimated. Partial confounding of zero-insertion analyses by invariant MAIT and iNKT cells was possible.

Germline assignment: CDR1 MNHEY and CDR2 SVGEGT. The CDR3 covers 13 residues. V lost 6 bases and J lost 7, with 13 bases in between. A universal primer binding site was introduced by template switching. The final cDNA contained unique molecular identifiers. TCRdb re-analysed the 5' RACE reads in MiXCR, keeping a single row per CDR3 protein. Of 1,800,000 or so distinct CDR3 sequences listed, 25% to 35% were seen once; the top ten hold more than 0.25%. Remarks on this clonotype: Its specificity is unknown.

This receptor was obtained from a newborn girl in good health. The material sequenced was cord blood. The chain carries TRBV6-2 or TRBV6-3 and TRBJ2-1, with D maybe TRBD2 (6 bases). The CDR3 spells CASRLSAGNEQFF. The CDR3 nucleotides read TGTGCCAGCAGGCTCTCTGCGGGGAATGAGCAGTTCTTC.